The rows below give T cell receptor beta chains drawn from one sample of a study of Ad26.COV2.S vaccination and SARS-CoV-2 variants. Only in-frame clones appear in the TCRdb table, and some are missing; sequencing was by immunoSEQ multiplex PCR. The sample yields roughly 92,000 clones, more than 65% seen once. The specimen comprised peripheral blood, sampled after recovery from COVID-19. Source of these receptors: a human donor who had recovered from COVID-19. The CDR3 runs from the conserved cysteine through the conserved F or W. Each record gives: J gene, D gene, V gene, clone size, CDR3 DNA, CDR3 protein. The D gene is left open where the match is weak. Clone size is not always given. Where it is, it says once, few, many or a class for expanded clones.

TRBJ2-1 | . | TRBV11-2 | . | TGTGCCAGCAGCACGAGACTAGAGTCCTACAATGAGCAGTTCTTC | CASSTRLESYNEQFF
TRBJ2-2 | . | TRBV14 | . | TGTGCCAGCAGCCCCTACCGGGGCGGGACGAATACCGGGGAGCTGTTTTTT | CASSPYRGGTNTGELFF
TRBJ1-4 | . | TRBV2 | . | TGTGCCACCCAACCCAGGGGTTCCGGAGAAAAACTGTTTTTT | CATQPRGSGEKLFF
TRBJ1-2 | TRBD1 | TRBV11-2 | . | TGTGCCAGCAGCCACACCGCCGGGACAGGGTATGGCTACACCTTC | CASSHTAGTGYGYTF
TRBJ2-5 | . | TRBV3-1/TRBV3-2 | . | TGTGCCAGCAGCCAACGAACCGGGACTTATTTACAAGAGACCCAGTACTTC | CASSQRTGTYLQETQYF
TRBJ1-3 | . | TRBV6-5 | . | TGTGCCAGCTCAAGGAAACAGTCCGGAAACACCATATATTTT | CASSRKQSGNTIYF
TRBJ1-6 | . | TRBV3-1/TRBV3-2 | . | TGTGCCAGCAGCCAATTCGGGGATTCACCCCTCCACTTT | CASSQFGDSPLHF
TRBJ2-1 | TRBD1 | TRBV19 | once | TGTGCCAGTAGTCCCAGGGGGACCCCAGGGGAGCAGTTCTTC | CASSPRGTPGEQFF
TRBJ1-2 | TRBD1 | TRBV12-5 | few | TGTGCTAGTGGCCCCGGACAGGAACCCTATGGCTACACCTTC | CASGPGQEPYGYTF
TRBJ1-4 | . | TRBV12-3/TRBV12-4 | . | TGTGCCAGCAGTTTAGCCGGGACAGAAAAACTGTTTTTT | CASSLAGTEKLFF
TRBJ2-2 | TRBD2 | TRBV4-2 | few | TGTGCCAGCAGCCAAGCTAGCGGGAGGCGCAACACCGGGGAGCTGTTTTTT | CASSQASGRRNTGELFF
TRBJ1-1 | . | TRBV5-4 | few | TGTGCCAGCGGGGGTGGGACCGGGGAATACACTGAAGCTTTCTTT | CASGGGTGEYTEAFF
TRBJ1-1 | . | TRBV7-9 | . | TGTGCCAGCAGCTTAGGTCCCAGTGCCGTGCTCACTGAAGCTTTCTTT | CASSLGPSAVLTEAFF
TRBJ2-3 | TRBD2 | TRBV27 | . | TGTGCCAGCAGTGACCGACTAGCGGGAGGAGATACGCAGTATTTT | CASSDRLAGGDTQYF
TRBJ2-1 | . | TRBV7-2 | . | TGTGCCAGCAGCTTAGCGCTTTCGGTCAATGAGCAGTTCTTC | CASSLALSVNEQFF
TRBJ2-1 | TRBD1 | TRBV6-5 | . | TGTGCCAGCAGGACAGAGTTACAGGGGAATGAGCAGTTCTTC | CASRTELQGNEQFF
TRBJ1-2 | TRBD1 | TRBV5-1 | . | TGCGCCAGCAACCCTTCGACAGGGAGGCTAGGCAACTATGGCTACACCTTC | CASNPSTGRLGNYGYTF
TRBJ2-4 | . | TRBV19 | . | TGTGCCAGTAGTCCCGGGAACCTAGCCAAAAACATTCAGTACTTC | CASSPGNLAKNIQYF
TRBJ2-7 | . | TRBV7-2 | few | TGTGCCAGCAGCCCTAACTGGACAGACGAGCAGTACTTC | CASSPNWTDEQYF
TRBJ1-4 | . | TRBV7-9 | . | TGTGCCAGCACCCCTGGACTTGACGAAAAACTGTTTTTT | CASTPGLDEKLFF
TRBJ1-2 | . | TRBV2 | . | TGTGCCAGCAGTGGGCCCGGGACAAATAATGCCTACACCTTC | CASSGPGTNNAYTF
TRBJ2-5 | . | TRBV21-1 | . | TGTGCCAGCAGCCAAAGTGGGAGGACCTCGGGGCAAGAGACCCAGTACTTC | CASSQSGRTSGQETQYF
TRBJ2-3 | . | TRBV15 | . | TGTGCCACCAGCAGAGCTGTCGAAGATACGCAGTATTTT | CATSRAVEDTQYF
TRBJ2-3 | . | TRBV19 | once | TGTGCCAGTAGTATTAAGGGTTTAAGCACAGATACGCAGTATTTT | CASSIKGLSTDTQYF
TRBJ2-5 | . | TRBV20-1 | once | TGCAGTGCTCAAGAAGAGACCCAGTACTTC | CSAQEETQYF
TRBJ1-5 | . | TRBV7-8 | . | TGTGCCAGCAGCTATGCTCGGGTAACCACTAGCAATCAGCCCCAGCATTTT | CASSYARVTTSNQPQHF
TRBJ1-2 | TRBD1 | TRBV27 | . | TGTGCCAGCACCCAAACTGGACAGGGGACATTGGGAGGCTACACCTTC | CASTQTGQGTLGGYTF
TRBJ2-3 | TRBD2 | TRBV24-1 | . | TGTGCCACCAGTGCCGTAGGGAGGGCAGATACGCAGTATTTT | CATSAVGRADTQYF
TRBJ2-1 | . | TRBV6-5 | . | TGTGCCAGCAGTTACTCGAAAAACCTCAATGAGCAGTTCTTC | CASSYSKNLNEQFF
TRBJ2-5 | . | TRBV9 | . | TGTGCCAGCAGCGTAGACAGTGAAGAGACCCAGTACTTC | CASSVDSEETQYF
TRBJ1-2 | TRBD1 | TRBV6-1 | . | TGTGCCAGCAGTGAGGAAGGGGGCTACTATGGCTACACCTTC | CASSEEGGYYGYTF
TRBJ1-5 | . | TRBV2 | . | TGTGCCAGCAGTGAGGGTAGGGGGAGTCAGCCCCAGCATTTT | CASSEGRGSQPQHF
TRBJ1-3 | . | TRBV29-1 | . | TGCAGCGGTTCTCAGGGATCTAACACCATATATTTT | CSGSQGSNTIYF
TRBJ1-1 | . | TRBV9 | . | TGTGCCAGCGGACGGTCCGAGGGATTCCATTTCATGAACACTGAAGCTTTCTTT | CASGRSEGFHFMNTEAFF
TRBJ1-1 | TRBD1 | TRBV18 | . | TGTGCCAGCTCACCCAAGGCAGGGGGCACTGAAGCTTTCTTT | CASSPKAGGTEAFF
TRBJ1-5 | . | TRBV28 | . | TGTGCCAGCAGACCCAGGGAGTACCGTGGTAGCAATCAGCCCCAGCATTTT | CASRPREYRGSNQPQHF
TRBJ2-1 | . | TRBV13 | . | TGTGCCAGTTCGAGAAGGGCTCCCTACAATGAGCAGTTCTTC | CASSRRAPYNEQFF
TRBJ2-1 | . | TRBV19 | . | TGTGCCAGTAGTATAGTAGGCCAGGGAAGCTCCTACAATGAGCAGTTCTTC | CASSIVGQGSSYNEQFF
TRBJ2-7 | TRBD2 | TRBV7-8 | . | TGTGCCAGCAGCCCCACGGGGGGCTACGAGCAGTACTTC | CASSPTGGYEQYF
TRBJ2-3 | . | TRBV9 | . | TGTGCCAGCAGCGTTTCCCCCTCCACAGGTTCTAGCACAGATACGCAGTATTTT | CASSVSPSTGSSTDTQYF
TRBJ2-2 | . | TRBV7-6 | . | TGTGCCAGCAGCCAGGGGGGCGGGGAGCTGTTTTTT | CASSQGGGELFF
TRBJ1-4 | TRBD1 | TRBV28 | . | TGTGCCAGCAGTTTAATTCGACAGGGGGCACAAAAACTGTTTTTT | CASSLIRQGAQKLFF
TRBJ1-5 | . | TRBV12-5 | . | TGTGCTAGTGGCGACACTAATAGCAATCAGCCCCAGCATTTT | CASGDTNSNQPQHF
TRBJ1-2 | . | TRBV28 | . | TGTGCCAGCAGTTTTCCGGTCCGGAGGCGTGGGTTTGATTCTAACTATGGCTACACCTTC | CASSFPVRRRGFDSNYGYTF
TRBJ1-2 | . | TRBV6-2/TRBV6-3 | . | TGTGCCAGCAGCCTACATTCGTCGGGGGTCTATGGCTACACCTTC | CASSLHSSGVYGYTF
TRBJ2-7 | TRBD1 | TRBV19 | . | TGTGCCAGTAGTGCCGGGGGACAGGGGTACGAGCAGTACTTC | CASSAGGQGYEQYF
TRBJ2-1 | . | TRBV28 | . | TGTGCCAGCAGTCCCCAAGGTTGGTGGGATGAGCAGTTCTTC | CASSPQGWWDEQFF
TRBJ2-3 | TRBD2 | TRBV10-1 | . | TGCGCCAGCAGTGCGGGAGGGCCGGGGGTAGATACGCAGTATTTT | CASSAGGPGVDTQYF
TRBJ2-7 | TRBD2 | TRBV28 | . | TGTGCCAGCAGTTCCGGGACTAGCGGGGAGTTCGACTACGAGCAGTACTTC | CASSSGTSGEFDYEQYF
TRBJ2-3 | TRBD1 | TRBV27 | . | TGTGCCAGCCGACCGGGACAGGGTCTGTTTAGCACGGTAGATACGCAGTATTTT | CASRPGQGLFSTVDTQYF
TRBJ2-3 | TRBD2 | TRBV6-5 | . | TGTGCCAGCATGAGAACTAGCGGGATAGAAGATACGCAGTATTTT | CASMRTSGIEDTQYF
TRBJ2-1 | TRBD2 | TRBV7-2 | . | TGTGCCAGCAGCCCCGGGGCGGGAGTGTCAAATGAGCAGTTCTTC | CASSPGAGVSNEQFF
TRBJ1-3 | . | TRBV5-4 | . | TGTGCCAGCAGCTTCAAATTTCACCCTCCGTTAAACACCATATATTTT | CASSFKFHPPLNTIYF